Below are 11 T cell receptor beta chains sequenced from a single sample in a study of T cell repertoires in cytomegalovirus infection. Via MiXCR, TCRdb re-called the reads, giving one row per CDR3 protein. The sample yields some 940,000 distinct CDR3 sequences, roughly 30% seen once. These receptors are not linked to any known antigen. The sequenced sample was cultured CD8+ T cells from PBMCs, obtained from culture after CMV antigen stimulation. Receptors originate from a human donor in good health (CMV status not recorded). Some clones in this sample may be carry-over from other donors' samples.

The sample holds many counts of this clonotype. The chain joins TRBV27 to TRBJ2-7, with 8 positions matching TRBD2. Germline trimming cut 5 bases from V and 0 bases from J; bases unmatched to any gene: 3. The CDR3 is 14 amino acids. From germline, CDR1 is MNHEY and CDR2 SMNVEV (reference sequence). The CDR3 bases are TGTGCCAGCAGTCTCAGCGGGGGCTCCTACGAGCAGTACGTC. Translation gives CASSLSGGSYEQYV.

This clonotype was counted between two and nine times. The V and J genes are TRBV7-3 and TRBJ2-2, with D possibly TRBD2 on 7 matching bases. V was shortened by 3 bases and J by 5 bases, with 10 bases between the two germline ends. This CDR3 is 14 amino acids long. The germline V gene encodes CDR1 SGHTA and CDR2 FQGTGA. The chain's CDR3 is CASSFGGATGELFF. CDR3 in DNA: TGTGCCAGCAGCTTTGGGGGGGCAACCGGGGAGCTGTTTTTT.

V gene TRBV5-6 combines with J gene TRBJ1-1, with a weak D call TRBD1 (5 bases). CDR3 length: 14 amino acids. Germline V gene sequence: CDR1 SGHDT, CDR2 YYEEEE. Trimming took 0 bases from V and 5 from J, leaving 11 bases between them. In DNA form, the CDR3 reads TGTGCCAGCAGCTTGGGGCCAGGGATTACTGAAGCTTTCTTT. Residues: CASSLGPGITEAFF.

The CDR3 nucleotides are TGTGCCAGCAGTTCGGGCCCAGGGTATCCCCCCGAGCAGTTCTTC. It is translated as CASSSGPGYPPEQFF. The chain carries TRBV27 and TRBJ2-1, with D possibly matching TRBD1 (5 bases). Germline CDR1 reads MNHEY; CDR2 reads SMNVEV (reference sequence). Trimming removed 4 bases from V and 10 bases from J, with 20 bases in between. The CDR3 loop spans 15 amino acids.

This rearrangement joins TRBV12-3 or TRBV12-4 to TRBJ1-2, with D hard to call. Trimming stripped 5 bases from V and 0 bases from J, with 10 bases between. The CDR3 extends over 14 amino acids. CDR3 nucleotide sequence: TGTGCCAGCAGTAGGACGGTGGCTAACTATGGCTACACCTTC. Protein sequence: CASSRTVANYGYTF.

The CDR3 DNA is TGCGCCAGCAGCCAAGATCTTTGGACTAGGCAAGAGACCCAGTACTTC. This sequence encodes CASSQDLWTRQETQYF. The chain links TRBV4-3 to TRBJ2-5, with 7 bases fitting TRBD2. With 0 bases clipped from V and 2 bases from J, the junction kept 6 bases outside the gene matches. This CDR3 comprises 16 residues. The germline V gene encodes CDR1 LGHNA and CDR2 YSLEER.

This chain uses TRBV7-9 with TRBJ2-1; D gene ambiguous. Trimming left V 4 bases short and J 5 bases short, with 15 bases between. Germline V CDR1 and CDR2: SEHNR, FQNEAQ (reference sequence). The CDR3 length is 15 residues. CDR3 in DNA: TGTGCCAGCAGCTCACCCCACTTGCTAAACAATGAGCAGTTCTTC. Its protein product is CASSSPHLLNNEQFF. Full variable domain (missing parts from reference TRBV7-9 and TRBJ2-1): DTGVSQNPRHKITKRGQNVTFRCDPISEHNRLYWYRQTLGQGPEFLTYFQNEAQLEKSRLLSDRFSAERPKGSFSTLEIQRTEQGDSAMYLCASSSPHLLNNEQFFGPGTRLTVL.

This clonotype has at least ten counts. This chain joins TRBV7-2 and TRBJ1-6; no clear D. The CDR3 contains 18 residues. Germline assignment: CDR1 SGHTA and CDR2 FQGNSA. V gave up 2 bases and J gave up 0 bases, with 14 bases separating them. In nucleotides, the CDR3 is TGTGCCAGCAGCTTAATACCCCCTGGGAGCTCCTATAATTCACCCCTCCACTTT. Amino acids: CASSLIPPGSSYNSPLHF.

The chain links TRBV7-8 to TRBJ2-1, with TRBD2 as a possible D gene (7 bases). Germline CDR1 is SGHVS and CDR2 is FQNEAQ. This CDR3 region has 21 residues. V lost 5 bases and J 0 bases, leaving 29 bases between the germline ends. The CDR3 reads CASSRRRIHREERGSYNEQFF. CDR3 coding DNA: TGTGCCAGCAGCAGAAGAAGGATACACAGGGAGGAGCGGGGCTCCTACAATGAGCAGTTCTTC.

J is TRBJ2-2 and V is TRBV7-3, with 7 bases identical to TRBD1. Germline trimming cut 5 bases from V and 5 bases from J; bases unmatched to any gene: 8. Germline CDR1 and CDR2: SGHTA and FQGTGA. The CDR3 runs 15 residues. The CDR3 DNA reads TGTGCCAGCAGCGTGGCCCGACAGGGAACCGGGGAGCTGTTTTTT. Its protein is CASSVARQGTGELFF.

The chain uses TRBV9 and TRBJ2-3; possibly TRBD1 or TRBD2 for D (5 bases each). Germline V gene lookup returns CDR1 SGDLS and CDR2 YYNGEE. V shed 3 bases and J shed 5 bases, with 13 bases lying between them. The CDR3 is 14 residues long. CDR3 DNA sequence: TGTGCCAGCAGCGCCCGGGACCTGGAAGATACGCAGTATTTT. This translates into CASSARDLEDTQYF.